This T cell receptor (beta chain) was sequenced in a study of siplizumab effects on memory and regulatory T cells. About this clone: The antigen is not known.

Notes on the study in general: Contribution to the alloresponse seemed major for naive T cells, which also seemed more diverse than memory cells. There were only a minor fraction of alloreactive clones that mapped to unstimulated subsets.

Sequenced by immunoSEQ multiplex PCR; TCRdb stores in-frame clones only, minus some. This sample carries tens of thousands of clones, around 90% of them seen once, and the ten largest clones take approximately 28%. CDR1 and CDR2 from the germline V gene are SGHVS and FQNEAQ. The junction had 8 bases not matched to a gene; V was cut back by 5 bases and J by 3 bases. The CDR3 contains 16 residues. The source is a human donor in good health. The sample was CD8+ T cells sorted from blood. The chain combines TRBV7-8 with TRBJ2-2; 8 positions match TRBD2. The CDR3 region is CASSNSGIFDTGELFF. In nucleotides, the CDR3 is TGTGCCAGCAGCAATAGCGGGATCTTTGACACCGGGGAGCTGTTTTTT.